The TCR beta chain described here comes from a study of OX40 agonist ivuxolimab in advanced cancers. Assay used: immunoSEQ multiplex PCR; TCRdb lists only in-frame clones, some missing. The data contain around 97,000 clones, approximately 87% of them singletons. Here the sequenced sample was CD4+ or CD8+ T cells sorted from blood, taken in a trial of the OX40 agonist ivuxolimab. The clonotype originates from an adult with an advanced solid tumor such as melanoma, head and neck, liver or kidney cancer.

Here the CDR3 reads CASSLATGTGELFF. CDR3 coding DNA: TGTGCCAGCAGCTTGGCCACAGGCACCGGGGAGCTGTTTTTT. The genes are TRBV5-6 and TRBJ2-2, with D maybe TRBD1 (5 bases). The germline V and J ends were trimmed by 0 bases and 4 bases, with 7 bases remaining between them. The CDR3 runs 14 residues. Germline CDR1 SGHDT, CDR2 YYEEEE.